This TCR beta chain came from a study of tumour-infiltrating T cells in Burkitt lymphoma. Across the whole study: Survival, overall and progression-free, tracked with productive clonality.

The assay was immunoSEQ multiplex PCR, and TCRdb's table has in-frame clones only and misses some. The profile shows around 1,000 clones, roughly 13% of them singletons. Germline CDR1 and CDR2: SEHNR and FQNEAQ (reference sequence). The CDR3 is 16 amino acids. V dropped 2 bases and J dropped 0 bases, with 11 bases sitting between them. This clone has just a few counts. Material for sequencing was tumor tissue. The TCR originated in a human donor with diffuse large B-cell lymphoma. The chain recombines TRBV7-9 with TRBJ1-3; D ambiguous. The CDR3 DNA follows: TGTGCCAGCAGCTTACTTCAGGTTCTCTCTGGAAACACCATATATTTT. It yields the protein CASSLLQVLSGNTIYF.